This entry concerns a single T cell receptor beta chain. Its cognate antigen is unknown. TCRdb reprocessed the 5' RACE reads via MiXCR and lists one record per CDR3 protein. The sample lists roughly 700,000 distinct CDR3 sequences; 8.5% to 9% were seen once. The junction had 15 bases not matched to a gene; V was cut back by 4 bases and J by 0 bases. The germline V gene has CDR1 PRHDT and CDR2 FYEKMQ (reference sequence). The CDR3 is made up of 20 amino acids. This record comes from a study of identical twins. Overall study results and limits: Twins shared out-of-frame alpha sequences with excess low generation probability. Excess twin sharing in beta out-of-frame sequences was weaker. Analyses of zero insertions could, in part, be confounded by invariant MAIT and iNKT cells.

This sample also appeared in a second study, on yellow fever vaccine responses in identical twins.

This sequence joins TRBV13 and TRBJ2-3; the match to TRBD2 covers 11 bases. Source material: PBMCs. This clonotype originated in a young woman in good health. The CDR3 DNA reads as TGTGCCAGCAGCTGCTTTGTTCAGGGGAGGACTAGCGGGAGCACAGATACGCAGTATTTT. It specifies CASSCFVQGRTSGSTDTQYF.